This T cell receptor (beta chain) was profiled in a study of identical twins. Study outcomes and limitations: Out-of-frame alpha sequences shared between twins exhibited an excess of low generation probability. Surplus twin overlap in beta out-of-frame sequences was less pronounced. For monozygotic twins, models underestimated out-of-frame TCR alpha sharing. Fewer insertions were carried by abundant cord blood beta clonotypes, but none was seen in memory repertoires.

This clonotype was counted many times. Its target is unknown. TCRdb re-called the 5' RACE reads through MiXCR, storing one row per CDR3 protein. The sample contains just under 650,000 distinct CDR3 sequences, under 8.5% of which appear only once. V lost 7 bases and J lost 0, with 8 bases in between. The CDR3 covers 12 residues. Per the germline V gene, CDR1 is DFQATT and CDR2 is SNEGSKA (reference sequence). In addition, the sample was reused for a study of yellow fever vaccine responses in identical twins.

Material for sequencing was PBMCs. This sequence was found in a woman between 18 and 29 years old in good health. The chain couples TRBV20-1 to TRBJ2-3; D gene unclear. CDR3 coding DNA: TGCAGTGTCTCCTTTAGCACAGATACGCAGTATTTT. This encodes CSVSFSTDTQYF.